Described below is a single T cell receptor beta chain sequence and its context. Its antigen remains unknown. This sample was included in a study of shared clonotypes between healthy human individuals. Donors were healthy HIV-negative adults without recent acute infections or vaccinations. CDR1 and CDR2 from the germline V gene are LGHNA and YNFKEQ. The CDR3 runs 13 residues. Trimming left V 3 bases short and J 3 bases short, with 9 bases between. Profiled with immunoSEQ multiplex PCR; TCRdb holds only in-frame clones, not every one. The profile shows more than 900,000 clones, around three quarters of them singletons. Points from the study as a whole: Shared clonotypes across all four donors exceeded non-shared ones in generation probability. In a handful of donors, roughly 5.2% of naive CD4 clonotypes appeared in common.

This sequence joins TRBV4-2 and TRBJ2-7; D not resolved. The sample consisted of memory CD4+ T cells from PBMCs. Subset indicated: CD45RA-negative fraction. This receptor was taken from a man aged 18-30 years in good health. Some clones in this sample may be carry-over from other donors' samples. In DNA, the CDR3 is TGTGCCAGCAGCCAGGCTCCTAGCTACGAGCAGTACTTC. It yields the protein CASSQAPSYEQYF.